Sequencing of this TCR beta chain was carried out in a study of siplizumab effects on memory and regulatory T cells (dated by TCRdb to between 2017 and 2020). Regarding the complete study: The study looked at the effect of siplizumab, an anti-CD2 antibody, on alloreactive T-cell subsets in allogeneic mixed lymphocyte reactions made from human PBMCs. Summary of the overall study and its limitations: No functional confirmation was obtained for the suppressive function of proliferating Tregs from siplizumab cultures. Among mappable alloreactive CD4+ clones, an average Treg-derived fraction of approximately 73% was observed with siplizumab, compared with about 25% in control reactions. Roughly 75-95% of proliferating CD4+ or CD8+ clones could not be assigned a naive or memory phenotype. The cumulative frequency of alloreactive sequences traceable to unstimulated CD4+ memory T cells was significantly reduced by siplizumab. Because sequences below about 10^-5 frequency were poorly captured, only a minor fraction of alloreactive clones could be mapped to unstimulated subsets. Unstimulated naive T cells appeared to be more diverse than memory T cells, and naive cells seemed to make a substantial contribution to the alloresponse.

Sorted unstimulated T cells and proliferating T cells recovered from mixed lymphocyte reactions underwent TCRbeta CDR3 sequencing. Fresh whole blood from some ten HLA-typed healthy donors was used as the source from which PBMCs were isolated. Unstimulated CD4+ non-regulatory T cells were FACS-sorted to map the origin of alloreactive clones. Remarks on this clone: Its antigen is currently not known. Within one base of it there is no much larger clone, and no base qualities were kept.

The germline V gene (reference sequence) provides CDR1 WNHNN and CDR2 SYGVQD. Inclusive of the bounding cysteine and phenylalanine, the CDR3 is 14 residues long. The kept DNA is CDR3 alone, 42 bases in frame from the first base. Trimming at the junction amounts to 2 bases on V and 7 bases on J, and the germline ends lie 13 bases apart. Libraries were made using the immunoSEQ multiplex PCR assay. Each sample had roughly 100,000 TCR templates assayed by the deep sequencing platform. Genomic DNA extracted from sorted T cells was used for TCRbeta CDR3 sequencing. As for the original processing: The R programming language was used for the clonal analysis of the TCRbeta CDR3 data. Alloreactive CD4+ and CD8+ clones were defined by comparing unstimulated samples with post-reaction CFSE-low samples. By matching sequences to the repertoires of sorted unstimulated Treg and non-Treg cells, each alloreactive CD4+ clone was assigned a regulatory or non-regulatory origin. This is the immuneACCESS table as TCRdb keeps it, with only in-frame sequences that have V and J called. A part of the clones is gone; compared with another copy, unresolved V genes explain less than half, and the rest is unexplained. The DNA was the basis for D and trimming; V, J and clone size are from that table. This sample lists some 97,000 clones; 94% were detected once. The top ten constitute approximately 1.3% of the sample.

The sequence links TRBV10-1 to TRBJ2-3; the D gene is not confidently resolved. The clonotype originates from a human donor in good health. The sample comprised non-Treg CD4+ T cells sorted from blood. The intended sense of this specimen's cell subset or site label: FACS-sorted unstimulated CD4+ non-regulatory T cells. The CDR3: CASSEGVAGHTQYF. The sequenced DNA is TGCGCCAGCAGTGAGGGGGTAGCCGGACATACGCAGTATTTT.